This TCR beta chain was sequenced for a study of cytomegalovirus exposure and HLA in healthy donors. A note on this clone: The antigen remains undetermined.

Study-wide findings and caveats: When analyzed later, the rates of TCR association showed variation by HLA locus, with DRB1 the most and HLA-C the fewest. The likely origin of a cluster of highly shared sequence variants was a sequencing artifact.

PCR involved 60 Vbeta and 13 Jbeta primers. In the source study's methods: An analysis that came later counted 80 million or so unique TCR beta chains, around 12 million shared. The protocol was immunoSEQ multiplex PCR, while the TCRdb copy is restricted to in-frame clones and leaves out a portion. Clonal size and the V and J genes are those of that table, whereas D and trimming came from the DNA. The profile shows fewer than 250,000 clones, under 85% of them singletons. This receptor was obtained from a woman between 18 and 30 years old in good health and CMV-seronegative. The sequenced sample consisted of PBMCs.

The CDR3 coding sequence is TGCGCCAGCAGCACCCGTCCGACAGGGGATAACACTGAAGCTTTCTTT. It encodes CASSTRPTGDNTEAFF. The chain recombines TRBV5-1 with TRBJ1-1, with 8 nucleotides matching TRBD1. The junction had 10 bases not matched to a gene; V was cut back by 4 bases and J by 2 bases. CDR1 is SGHRS, CDR2 YFSETQ, per germline. The CDR3 covers 16 residues.